The 31 T cell receptor beta chains presented below share a single source sample, sequenced in a study of cytomegalovirus exposure and HLA in healthy donors. The PCR was carried out with 60 Vbeta primers and 13 Jbeta primers. Here immunoSEQ multiplex PCR was the method, and the copy in TCRdb shows in-frame clones only, minus some. The sample records 100,000 to 150,000 clones, 70% to 80% being singletons. Sequenced material: PBMCs. Receptors originate from a man aged 45-60 years in good health and CMV-seropositive.

The V gene is TRBV13, the J gene TRBJ2-3, with TRBD2 matching 9 bases. This CDR3 is built from 14 residues. Germline CDR1 and CDR2: PRHDT and FYEKMQ (reference sequence). J was trimmed by 8 bases and V by 0 bases; bases with no gene match: 3. The CDR3 protein is CASSLGVAGATQYF. For the CDR3, the DNA is TGTGCCAGCAGCTTAGGAGTAGCGGGAGCTACGCAGTATTTT.

A word on this clone: Mismatch with germline at one junction end may stem from a read error. The chain employs TRBV7-9 and TRBJ2-5; 8 nucleotides line up with TRBD1. The germline gives CDR1 SEHNR, CDR2 FQNEAQ (reference sequence). The CDR3 covers 15 residues. The CDR3 loop reads CSSSSRRTGRETQYF. CDR3 in DNA: TGTTCCAGCAGCTCCCGACGGACAGGGCGGGAGACCCAGTACTTC. The entire variable domain, with the rest obtained from reference TRBV7-9 and TRBJ2-5, is as follows: DTGVSQNPRHKITKRGQNVTFRCDPISEHNRLYWYRQTLGQGPEFLTYFQNEAQLEKSRLLSDRFSAERPKGSFSTLEIQRTEQGDSAMYLCSSSSRRTGRETQYFGPGTRLLVL.

There are a few counts of this clone. The V call is TRBV7-2, the J call TRBJ1-1, with D tentatively TRBD1 (5 bases). CDR3 length: 13 residues. Germline assignment: CDR1 SGHTA and CDR2 FQGNSA. Trimming removed 3 bases from V and 1 base from J, with 6 bases in between. This chain's CDR3 is CASSLTENTEAFF. CDR3 sequence (DNA): TGTGCCAGCAGCTTGACAGAGAACACTGAAGCTTTCTTT.

The chain employs TRBV4-2 and TRBJ2-3; 14 bases match TRBD2. Germline lookup yields CDR1 LGHNA and CDR2 YNFKEQ. Losses at the gene ends were 3 bases for V and 0 bases for J; bases not matched to a gene: 8. The CDR3 totals 19 residues. CDR3 nucleotide sequence: TGTGCCAGCAGCCAGTATGGGGGACTAGCGGGGGCCAGCACAGATACGCAGTATTTT. Its protein product is CASSQYGGLAGASTDTQYF.

This chain connects TRBV11-3 to TRBJ2-7, with no clear D. CDR3 size: 11 residues. In germline, CDR1 is SGHNT, CDR2 YENEEA. The V gene lost 7 bases and the J gene lost 3 bases, with 7 bases spanning the gap. This CDR3 is CASMNIYEQYF. The CDR3 DNA is TGTGCCAGCATGAACATCTACGAGCAGTACTTC. Supplemented by reference TRBV11-3 and TRBJ2-7, the full variable domain reads EAGVVQSPRYKIIEKKQPVAFWCNPISGHNTLYWYLQNLGQGPELLIRYENEEAVDDSQLPKDRFSAERLKGVDSTLKIQPAELGDSAVYLCASMNIYEQYFGPGTRLTVT.

This chain links TRBV6-4 with TRBJ2-1; the D gene is possibly TRBD2 (6 bases). Trimming cost V 4 bases and J 4 bases, with 11 bases left between them. The germline gives CDR1 MRHNA, CDR2 SNTAGT. The CDR3 loop spans 14 amino acids. The CDR3 loop reads CASSAGVEYNEQFF. The DNA of the CDR3 is TGTGCCAGCAGTGCGGGAGTAGAATACAATGAGCAGTTCTTC.

Notes on this clone: In the same sample, other DNA sequences code for this CDR3. The CDR3 sequence: CASSPGQSYEQYF. CDR3 nucleotides: TGTGCCAGCAGCCCGGGACAGTCCTACGAGCAGTACTTC. V gene TRBV28 combines with J gene TRBJ2-7, with TRBD1 matching over 7 bases. The V gene end was trimmed by 6 bases and the J gene end by 1 base; junction bases not matched to a gene: 3. Germline CDR1 reads MDHEN; CDR2 reads SYDVKM. CDR3 length: 13 residues.

The V and J genes are TRBV6-4 and TRBJ2-7; 9 nucleotides match TRBD1. The V gene end was trimmed by 6 bases and the J gene end by 2 bases; junction bases not matched to a gene: 14. This CDR3 has 17 residues. Per germline, CDR1 MRHNA and CDR2 SNTAGT. The CDR3 region is CASSEELRDRDPYEQYF. As DNA, the CDR3 is TGTGCCAGCAGCGAAGAGCTCCGGGACAGGGACCCCTACGAGCAGTACTTC.

The chain employs TRBV4-3 and TRBJ2-7, with D possibly being TRBD1 (5 bases). V was clipped by 4 bases and J by 1 base, with 11 bases between them. The CDR3 has 14 amino acids. Germline V gene data show CDR1 as LGHNA and CDR2 as YSLEER. The CDR3 sequence is CASSRYRGSYEQYF. The CDR3 nucleotides are TGCGCCAGCAGCCGATATAGGGGATCCTACGAGCAGTACTTC.

V is TRBV5-1 and J is TRBJ2-7, with a tentative D call TRBD1 (5 bases). Germline V gene data show CDR1 as SGHRS and CDR2 as YFSETQ. V shed 0 bases and J shed 3 bases, with 10 bases lying between them. The CDR3 has 14 residues. The CDR3 region is CASSLGAGNYEQYF. In nucleotides, the CDR3 is TGCGCCAGCAGCTTGGGGGCAGGGAACTACGAGCAGTACTTC.

Regarding this clone: Other DNA variants within this sample encode the same CDR3. The chain couples TRBV2 to TRBJ2-3; 9 bases are a match to TRBD2. J lost 2 bases, V lost 6 bases, and 3 bases had no gene match. CDR1 and CDR2 (germline): SNHLY, FYNNEI. The CDR3 sequence is 14 residues long. The DNA for the CDR3 is TGTGCCAGCAGGACTAGCGGTTCCACAGATACGCAGTATTTT. Protein: CASRTSGSTDTQYF.

V and J are TRBV10-1 and TRBJ2-3; 13 bases map to TRBD2. V was clipped by 8 bases and J by 1 base; unmatched bases: 6. Germline assignment: CDR1 WNHNN and CDR2 SYGVQD (reference sequence). This CDR3 is built from 16 residues. The CDR3 here is CASGGGLAGGTDTQYF. The CDR3 coding sequence is TGCGCCAGCGGAGGAGGACTAGCGGGAGGCACAGATACGCAGTATTTT.

V usage is TRBV2 and J usage is TRBJ1-5; 8 bases align to TRBD1. J gave up 2 bases and V 5 bases, and 2 bases lay outside the gene matches. In germline, CDR1 is SNHLY, CDR2 FYNNEI. The CDR3 loop spans 14 amino acids. CDR3 in amino acids: CASSTQGGNQPQHF. Written as DNA, the CDR3 is TGTGCCAGCAGTACACAGGGGGGCAATCAGCCCCAGCATTTT.

With regard to this clone: Other DNA sequences from this sample encode an identical CDR3 as well. The V gene is TRBV5-1, the J gene TRBJ2-1, with D maybe TRBD1 (6 bases). Germline V CDR1 and CDR2: SGHRS, YFSETQ. The CDR3 runs 15 residues. V lost 1 base and J lost 0, with 8 bases in between. The CDR3, as DNA: TGCGCCAGCAGCTTGACAGGGAGCTCCTACAATGAGCAGTTCTTC. Translated, it gives CASSLTGSSYNEQFF.

This chain links TRBV2 with TRBJ2-2, with TRBD2 matching over 12 bases. The trim removed 6 bases at V and 4 bases at J, leaving 12 bases unmatched. CDR1 and CDR2 from the germline V gene are SNHLY and FYNNEI. This CDR3 spans 18 amino acids. The CDR3 here is CASSAYRLAGESTGELFF. The CDR3 bases are TGTGCCAGCAGCGCCTATAGACTAGCGGGAGAAAGCACCGGGGAGCTGTTTTTT.

This clone was seen only a few times. V gene TRBV7-9 combines with J gene TRBJ2-7; D is uncertain. V was cut by 8 bases and J by 4 bases, with 9 bases left in between. The CDR3 runs 11 residues. Germline CDR1 reads SEHNR; CDR2 reads FQNEAQ (reference sequence). In DNA, the CDR3 is TGTGCCAGCGAGATTTCTTACGAGCAGTACTTC. Residues: CASEISYEQYF.

The V gene is TRBV6-5, the J gene TRBJ2-1; 13 nucleotides agree with TRBD2. The germline gives CDR1 MNHEY, CDR2 SVGAGI. The junction had 10 bases not matched to a gene; V was cut back by 4 bases and J by 10 bases. The CDR3 has 16 amino acids. CDR3 region: CASSSLGLAGEWEQFF. For the CDR3, the DNA is TGTGCCAGCAGTTCCCTCGGACTAGCGGGAGAATGGGAGCAGTTCTTC.

The chain employs TRBV7-9 and TRBJ2-3, with D possibly TRBD1 on 7 matching bases. The CDR3 is 15 residues long. The V and J ends lost 6 bases and 8 bases respectively, with 21 bases between them. CDR1 and CDR2 from the germline V gene are SEHNR and FQNEAQ (reference sequence). CDR3 amino acids: CASRFGRDSSGTQYF. CDR3 sequence (DNA): TGTGCCAGCAGATTTGGGCGGGACAGTTCGGGTACGCAGTATTTT.

V and J are TRBV5-1 and TRBJ2-3, with D maybe TRBD1 (6 bases). The CDR3 contains 14 residues. From germline, CDR1 is SGHRS and CDR2 YFSETQ. Deletions cut 2 bases from V and 2 bases from J, with 9 bases between. CDR3 coding DNA: TGCGCCAGCAGCTTCAGACAGGTCACAGATACGCAGTATTTT. As protein: CASSFRQVTDTQYF.

This clone was found a few times. The chain employs TRBV15 and TRBJ2-7; D ambiguous. The CDR3 loop spans 12 amino acids. The germline V gene encodes CDR1 LNHNV and CDR2 YYDKDF (reference sequence). V was clipped by 2 bases and J by 5 bases, with 7 bases between them. The CDR3 spells CATSRPRDEQYF. For the CDR3, the DNA is TGTGCCACCAGCAGACCTCGGGACGAGCAGTACTTC.

Worth noting for this clone: The DNA is left out, because the CDR3 cannot be placed on it with certainty; the CDR3 is given as TCRdb lists it. The CDR3 spells CASILGRLNTEAFF. This chain joins TRBV6-5 and TRBJ1-1; the tabulated D call, TRBD1, remains unverified against the DNA. The germline CDR1 and CDR2 sequences are MNHEY and SVGAGI. The length of the CDR3 is 14 amino acids, counting both ends.

The V gene is TRBV2, the J gene TRBJ1-2; 11 nucleotides line up with TRBD1. Germline CDR1 SNHLY, CDR2 FYNNEI. The trim removed 6 bases at V and 7 bases at J, leaving 4 bases unmatched. The CDR3 runs 13 residues. CDR3 bases: TGTGCCAGCAGGGACAGGGGGCTAGGTGGCTACACCTTC. Its protein is CASRDRGLGGYTF.

The chain uses TRBV25-1 and TRBJ2-7; possible D gene TRBD1, 6 bases. V was clipped by 8 bases and J by 5 bases, with 16 bases between them. The CDR3 has 13 residues. Germline V CDR1 and CDR2: MGHDK, SYGVNS. The CDR3 sequence: CASVSDSNNEQYF. As DNA, the CDR3 is TGTGCCAGCGTTTCGGACAGCAACAACGAGCAGTACTTC.

CDR3 DNA: TGTGCCAGCTCACCAGGTAGCCCAAACACCGGGGAGCTGTTTTTT. This gives the protein CASSPGSPNTGELFF. V and J are TRBV18 and TRBJ2-2; D is uncertain. The CDR3 has 15 residues. The V gene's germline CDR1 is KGHSH and CDR2 LQKENI. V lost 2 bases, J lost 2 bases, and 9 bases lay in between.

This clone occurred once. The chain uses TRBV2 and TRBJ2-5; a possible D gene is TRBD1 (5 bases). The ends were cut back, 6 bases at V and 4 bases at J, with 12 bases in the middle. This CDR3 comprises 13 residues. Germline assignment: CDR1 SNHLY and CDR2 FYNNEI. This chain's CDR3 is CASSSSRVETQYF. The CDR3, as DNA: TGTGCCAGCAGCAGCAGCAGGGTAGAGACCCAGTACTTC.

This chain joins TRBV7-2 and TRBJ2-1; D is possibly TRBD1 (5 bases). Looked up from germline, CDR1 is SGHTA and CDR2 is FQGNSA. The CDR3 is 13 residues long. V was cut by 9 bases and J by 2 bases, with 11 bases left in between. As DNA, the CDR3 is TGTGCCAGTGCAGGGTCCACCTACAATGAGCAGTTCTTC. It codes for CASAGSTYNEQFF.

The chain has TRBV27 and TRBJ1-2; perhaps TRBD1 as D (5 bases). Per the germline V gene, CDR1 is MNHEY and CDR2 is SMNVEV (reference sequence). The CDR3 contains 12 residues. Trimming took 4 bases from V and 4 from J, leaving 7 bases between them. CDR3 sequence: CASSSTGYGYTF. For the CDR3, the DNA is TGTGCCAGCAGTTCAACAGGCTATGGCTACACCTTC.

The chain couples TRBV25-1 to TRBJ1-1; unclear D gene. CDR3 size: 14 residues. Trimming pared 1 base from V and 3 bases from J, leaving 9 bases between. Germline V lookup: CDR1 MGHDK, CDR2 SYGVNS. The chain's CDR3 is CASSESPGYTEAFF. The DNA for the CDR3 is TGTGCCAGCAGTGAATCACCAGGTTACACTGAAGCTTTCTTT.

The CDR3 protein is CASSLNPGVNTEAFF. The CDR3 DNA follows: TGTGCCAGCAGCTTGAATCCCGGAGTGAACACTGAAGCTTTCTTT. The V gene is TRBV7-2, the J gene TRBJ1-1; D call uncertain. CDR1 is SGHTA and CDR2 is FQGNSA in the germline V gene. CDR3 length equals 15 residues. V dropped 3 bases and J dropped 0 bases, with 11 bases sitting between them.

The V gene is TRBV6-5, the J gene TRBJ2-1; 12 bases align to TRBD2. With V trimmed by 0 bases and J by 10 bases, 4 bases remained unmatched. The CDR3 is made up of 15 amino acids. CDR1 is MNHEY and CDR2 is SVGAGI in the germline V gene. The CDR3 reads CASSYSYGLAGEQFF. In DNA form, the CDR3 reads TGTGCCAGCAGTTACTCTTACGGACTAGCGGGGGAGCAGTTCTTC.

This chain connects TRBV27 to TRBJ1-4; D unresolved. CDR3 length: 16 residues. Trimming took 5 bases from V and 2 from J, leaving 15 bases between them. In germline, CDR1 is MNHEY, CDR2 SMNVEV (reference sequence). CDR3 nucleotide sequence: TGTGCCAGCAGTCTGTACGGGTCTTGGACTAATGAAAAACTGTTTTTT. It encodes CASSLYGSWTNEKLFF.